The sequence of this T cell receptor beta chain was determined in a study of molecular identifiers for immune sequencing clone quantification. Germline V lookup: CDR1 SGHDN, CDR2 FVKESK. The CDR3 runs 15 residues. V dropped 1 base and J dropped 0 bases, with 9 bases sitting between them. This clonotype was detected only a few times. Preparation of the bulk TCR libraries relied on previously described methods and listed TCR primers. TCRdb reprocessed the PCR reads with MiXCR, giving one entry per CDR3 protein. Of hundreds of thousands of distinct CDR3 sequences in the sample, about 20% were seen once. The V and J genes are TRBV14 and TRBJ1-1; D gene uncertain. This receptor was obtained from a human donor in good health. Some libraries in this study had Jurkat cell RNA spiked in. Sequencing used naive CD8+ T cells from blood, with Jurkat cell RNA spiked in. Specified subset: FACS-sorted CD8+CD4-CCR7+CD45RA+ naive T cells. The CDR3 region is CASSQVLGMNTEAFF. CDR3 coding DNA: TGTGCCAGCAGCCAAGTTTTAGGCATGAACACTGAAGCTTTCTTT.